This T cell receptor beta chain was sequenced during a study of monozygotic twins with inflammatory bowel disease. Broader study findings: TCRbeta diversity (inverse Simpson) was lower in IBD patients than in healthy co-twins.

This CDR3 comprises 14 residues. The germline V gene encodes CDR1 SGHRS and CDR2 YFSETQ. A note on this clonotype: Its antigen is unidentified.

TCRdb reprocessed the 5' RACE reads and keeps a single row for each CDR3 protein, giving no DNA. The sample totals about 110,000 distinct CDR3 sequences. The sequenced sample was blood. The V gene is TRBV5-1, the J gene TRBJ2-5. This TCR derives from a human donor with ulcerative colitis or Crohn's disease, or a healthy co-twin of an affected twin (not recorded which). The CDR3 protein is CASSIERGQETQYF. Looking up the rest from reference TRBV5-1 and TRBJ2-5 gives the full variable domain: KAGVTQTPRYLIKTRGQQVTLSCSPISGHRSVSWYQQTPGQGLQFLFEYFSETQRNKGNFPGRFSGRQFSNSRSEMNVSTLELGDSALYLCASSIERGQETQYFGPGTRLLVL.